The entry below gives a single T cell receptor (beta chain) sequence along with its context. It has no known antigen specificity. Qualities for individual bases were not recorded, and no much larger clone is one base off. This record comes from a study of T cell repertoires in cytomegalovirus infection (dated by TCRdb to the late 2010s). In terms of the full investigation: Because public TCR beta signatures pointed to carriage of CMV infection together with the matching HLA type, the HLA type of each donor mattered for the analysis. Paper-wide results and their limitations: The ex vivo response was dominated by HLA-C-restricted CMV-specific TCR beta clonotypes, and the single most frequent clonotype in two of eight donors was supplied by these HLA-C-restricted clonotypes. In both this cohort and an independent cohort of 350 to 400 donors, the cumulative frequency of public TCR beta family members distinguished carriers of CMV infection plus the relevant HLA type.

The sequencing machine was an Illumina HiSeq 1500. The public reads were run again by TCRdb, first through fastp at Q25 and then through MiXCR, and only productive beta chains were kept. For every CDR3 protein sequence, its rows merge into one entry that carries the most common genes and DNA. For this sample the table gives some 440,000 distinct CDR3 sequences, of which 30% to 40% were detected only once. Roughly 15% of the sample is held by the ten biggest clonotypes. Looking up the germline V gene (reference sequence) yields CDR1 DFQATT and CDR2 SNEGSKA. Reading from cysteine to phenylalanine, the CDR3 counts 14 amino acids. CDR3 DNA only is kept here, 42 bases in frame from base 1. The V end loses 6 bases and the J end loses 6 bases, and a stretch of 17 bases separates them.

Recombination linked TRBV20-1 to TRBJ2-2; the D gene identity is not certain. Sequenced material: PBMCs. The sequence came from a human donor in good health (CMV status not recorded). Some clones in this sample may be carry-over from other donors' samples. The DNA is TGCAGTGCCAAGCGTAGTTTGGCCGCCGGGGAGCTGTTTTTT. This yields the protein CSAKRSLAAGELFF.